A selection of T cell receptor beta chains follows, all from one sample in a study of blood T cell repertoires in COVID-19. Data came from immunoSEQ multiplex PCR; TCRdb stores just in-frame clones and leaves some out. This repertoire shows 130,000 or so clones, 65% to 85% found once; its top ten account for approximately 8.9%. The sequenced sample was peripheral blood. Source of these receptors: a man aged 25 to 45 with COVID-19, enrolled during active disease. The CDR3 runs from the conserved cysteine through the conserved F or W. Fields, in order: V gene, D gene, J gene, clone size, CDR3 protein, CDR3 DNA. The D gene is left open where the match is weak. Expanded clones get a size class; other rows say once, few or many, or leave the size out.

v_call: TRBV4-2
d_call: NA
j_call: TRBJ2-4
clone_size: few
cdr3_aa: CASSQSSTSPPRGKNIQYF
cdr3_nt: TGTGCCAGCAGCCAATCATCGACTAGTCCTCCCCGGGGCAAAAACATTCAGTACTTC

v_call: TRBV30
d_call: NA
j_call: TRBJ2-1
clone_size: NA
cdr3_aa: CAWSANVAQFF
cdr3_nt: TGTGCCTGGAGTGCTAACGTAGCGCAGTTCTTC

v_call: TRBV7-2
d_call: TRBD2
j_call: TRBJ2-1
clone_size: NA
cdr3_aa: CASSRLAGSYNEQFF
cdr3_nt: TGTGCCAGCAGCAGACTAGCCGGCTCCTACAATGAGCAGTTCTTC

v_call: TRBV28
d_call: NA
j_call: TRBJ1-1
clone_size: NA
cdr3_aa: CAAYLRENTEAFF
cdr3_nt: TGTGCCGCCTATCTCAGGGAGAACACTGAAGCTTTCTTT

v_call: TRBV27
d_call: NA
j_call: TRBJ1-6
clone_size: NA
cdr3_aa: CASSPRPKPGGSPLHF
cdr3_nt: TGTGCCAGCAGCCCTAGACCCAAACCTGGAGGTTCACCCCTCCACTTT

v_call: TRBV30
d_call: NA
j_call: TRBJ1-6
clone_size: NA
cdr3_aa: CAWSPPVGRAYNSPLHF
cdr3_nt: TGTGCCTGGAGTCCCCCGGTGGGGAGGGCCTATAATTCACCCCTCCACTTT

v_call: TRBV10-3
d_call: TRBD2
j_call: TRBJ2-7
clone_size: once
cdr3_aa: CAIKEGTSGSYEQYF
cdr3_nt: TGTGCCATCAAAGAAGGGACTAGCGGTTCCTACGAGCAGTACTTC

v_call: TRBV28
d_call: TRBD1
j_call: TRBJ1-4
clone_size: NA
cdr3_aa: CASSLFWGQGTNEKLFF
cdr3_nt: TGTGCCAGCAGTTTATTTTGGGGACAGGGCACTAATGAAAAACTGTTTTTT

v_call: TRBV29-1
d_call: NA
j_call: TRBJ2-3
clone_size: NA
cdr3_aa: CSFFGSTDTQYF
cdr3_nt: TGCAGCTTTTTCGGTTCCACAGATACGCAGTATTTT

v_call: TRBV28
d_call: NA
j_call: TRBJ2-7
clone_size: NA
cdr3_aa: CASSPPASSSYEQYF
cdr3_nt: TGTGCCAGCAGTCCGCCGGCTAGTAGCTCCTACGAGCAGTACTTC

v_call: TRBV11-3
d_call: NA
j_call: TRBJ2-2
clone_size: once
cdr3_aa: CASSLGGNTGELFF
cdr3_nt: TGTGCCAGCAGCTTGGGGGGAAACACCGGGGAGCTGTTTTTT

v_call: TRBV7-3
d_call: NA
j_call: TRBJ2-3
clone_size: NA
cdr3_aa: CASSLEMASTDTQYF
cdr3_nt: TGTGCCAGCAGCTTAGAAATGGCTAGCACAGATACGCAGTATTTT

v_call: TRBV5-6
d_call: TRBD1
j_call: TRBJ2-7
clone_size: NA
cdr3_aa: CASSWTGIYEQYF
cdr3_nt: TGTGCCAGCAGTTGGACAGGAATCTACGAGCAGTACTTC

v_call: TRBV3-1/TRBV3-2
d_call: NA
j_call: TRBJ1-1
clone_size: few
cdr3_aa: CASRRGMNTEAFF
cdr3_nt: TGTGCCAGCCGCCGGGGCATGAACACTGAAGCTTTCTTT

v_call: TRBV2
d_call: TRBD2
j_call: TRBJ2-1
clone_size: NA
cdr3_aa: CASSEERDSHEQFF
cdr3_nt: TGTGCCAGCAGTGAAGAGCGGGATAGCCATGAGCAGTTCTTC

v_call: TRBV10-3
d_call: NA
j_call: TRBJ1-1
clone_size: NA
cdr3_aa: CAISREPVNTEAFF
cdr3_nt: TGTGCCATCAGTCGGGAACCGGTGAACACTGAAGCTTTCTTT

v_call: TRBV28
d_call: NA
j_call: TRBJ1-5
clone_size: few
cdr3_aa: CASSLDIGSNQPQHF
cdr3_nt: TGTGCCAGCAGCCTGGATATCGGGAGCAATCAGCCCCAGCATTTT

v_call: TRBV10-3
d_call: NA
j_call: TRBJ1-2
clone_size: NA
cdr3_aa: CAISEDKYGYTF
cdr3_nt: TGTGCCATCAGTGAGGACAAGTATGGCTACACCTTC

v_call: TRBV2
d_call: NA
j_call: TRBJ2-2
clone_size: NA
cdr3_aa: CASSDVDSSRLFF
cdr3_nt: TGTGCCAGCAGTGATGTGGACAGCAGTCGACTGTTTTTT

v_call: TRBV9
d_call: NA
j_call: TRBJ2-7
clone_size: NA
cdr3_aa: CASSVAVGTDTYEQYF
cdr3_nt: TGTGCCAGCAGCGTAGCTGTAGGGACTGATACCTACGAGCAGTACTTC

v_call: TRBV7-9
d_call: NA
j_call: TRBJ2-5
clone_size: NA
cdr3_aa: CASSLPTALTETQYF
cdr3_nt: TGTGCCAGCAGCTTACCGACAGCCTTAACGGAGACCCAGTACTTC

v_call: TRBV6-5
d_call: NA
j_call: TRBJ2-5
clone_size: NA
cdr3_aa: CASSRGRGETQYF
cdr3_nt: TGTGCCAGCAGCCGGGGGAGGGGGGAGACCCAGTACTTC

v_call: TRBV7-2
d_call: TRBD2
j_call: TRBJ2-1
clone_size: NA
cdr3_aa: CASSFGGGRAPNEQFF
cdr3_nt: TGTGCCAGCAGCTTCGGGGGCGGGAGGGCCCCCAATGAGCAGTTCTTC

v_call: TRBV7-2
d_call: NA
j_call: TRBJ2-3
clone_size: NA
cdr3_aa: CASSLAYEEEWGTDTQYF
cdr3_nt: TGTGCCAGCAGCTTAGCCTACGAGGAGGAATGGGGCACAGATACGCAGTATTTT

v_call: TRBV9
d_call: TRBD1
j_call: TRBJ2-1
clone_size: NA
cdr3_aa: CASSEGTGGSYNEQFF
cdr3_nt: TGTGCCAGCAGCGAAGGGACAGGGGGGTCCTACAATGAGCAGTTCTTC

v_call: TRBV18
d_call: NA
j_call: TRBJ1-5
clone_size: few
cdr3_aa: CASSQGYSNQPQHF
cdr3_nt: TGTGCCAGCTCACAGGGGTATAGCAATCAGCCCCAGCATTTT

v_call: TRBV3-1/TRBV3-2
d_call: NA
j_call: TRBJ1-3
clone_size: NA
cdr3_aa: CASSHPKGGTGNTIYF
cdr3_nt: TGTGCCAGCAGCCATCCCAAAGGGGGAACTGGAAACACCATATATTTT

v_call: TRBV11-2
d_call: NA
j_call: TRBJ2-2
clone_size: NA
cdr3_aa: CASSRTGSSTGELFF
cdr3_nt: TGTGCCAGCAGCCGTACAGGGTCGAGCACCGGGGAGCTGTTTTTT

v_call: TRBV7-6
d_call: TRBD1
j_call: TRBJ1-5
clone_size: NA
cdr3_aa: CASSLPQGANQPQHF
cdr3_nt: TGTGCCAGCAGCTTACCACAGGGGGCCAATCAGCCCCAGCATTTT